This T cell receptor (beta chain) is from a study of T cells in Graves' hyperthyroidism and ophthalmopathy. The sample holds many counts of this clonotype. The CDR3 regions of TCR beta were amplified from RNA transcripts. During a first-round RT-PCR of the TCR CDR3, the HTBI primer set was used. TCRdb reanalysed the multiplex PCR reads using MiXCR and keeps one entry per CDR3 protein. This sample carries around 560,000 distinct CDR3 sequences, 16% of them seen once, and the ten largest clones take 15% to 20%. The V gene lost 3 bases and the J gene lost 4 bases, with 13 bases spanning the gap. This CDR3 is 14 amino acids long.

Sequencing used blood. The chain employs TRBV12-3 or TRBV12-4 and TRBJ2-7, with D perhaps matching TRBD1 or TRBD2 (5 bases each). This TCR came from a woman aged 18-29 years with Graves' hyperthyroidism. For the CDR3, the DNA is TGTGCCAGCAGTTTTCTGGGACGGGCGTACGAGCAGTACTTC. Its protein is CASSFLGRAYEQYF.